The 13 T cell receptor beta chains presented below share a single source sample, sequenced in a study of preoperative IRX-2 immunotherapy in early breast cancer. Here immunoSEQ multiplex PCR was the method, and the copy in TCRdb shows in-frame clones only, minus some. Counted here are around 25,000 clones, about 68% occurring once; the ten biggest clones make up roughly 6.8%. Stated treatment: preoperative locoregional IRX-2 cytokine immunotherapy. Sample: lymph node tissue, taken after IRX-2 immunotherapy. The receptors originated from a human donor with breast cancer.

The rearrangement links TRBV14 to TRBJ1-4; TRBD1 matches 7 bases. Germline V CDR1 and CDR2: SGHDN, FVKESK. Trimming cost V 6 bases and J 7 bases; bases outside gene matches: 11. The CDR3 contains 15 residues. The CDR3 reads CASSPTGLATEKLFF. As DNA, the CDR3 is TGTGCCAGCAGTCCGACAGGGCTGGCGACTGAAAAACTGTTTTTT.

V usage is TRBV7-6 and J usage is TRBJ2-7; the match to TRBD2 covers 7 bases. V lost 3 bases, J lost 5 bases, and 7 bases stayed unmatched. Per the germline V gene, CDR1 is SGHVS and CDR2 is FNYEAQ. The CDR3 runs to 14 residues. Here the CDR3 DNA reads TGTGCCAGCAGCTTCGGCGGGAGTGGAGACGAGCAGTACTTC. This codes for CASSFGGSGDEQYF.

The CDR3 loop is CASSLITGLYGYTF. Here the CDR3 DNA reads TGTGCCAGCAGTTTAATAACAGGGCTCTATGGCTACACCTTC. The J gene is TRBJ1-2, the V gene TRBV28, with D maybe TRBD1 (6 bases). V dropped 2 bases and J dropped 4 bases, with 11 bases sitting between them. This CDR3 comprises 14 residues. CDR1 is MDHEN, CDR2 SYDVKM, per germline.

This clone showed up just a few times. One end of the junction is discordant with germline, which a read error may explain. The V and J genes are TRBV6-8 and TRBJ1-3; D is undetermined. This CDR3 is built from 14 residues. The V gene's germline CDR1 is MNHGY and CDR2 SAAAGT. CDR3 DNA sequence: TGTGCCATCTCCGTAGGAGGGCCCGGAAACACTATATATTTT. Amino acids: CAISVGGPGNTIYF.

The DNA of the CDR3 is TGTGCCAGCAGACCCCGGGCCTCCAATCAGCCCCAGCATTTT. It specifies CASRPRASNQPQHF. V usage is TRBV28 and J usage is TRBJ1-5; no clear D gene. The germline gives CDR1 MDHEN, CDR2 SYDVKM. The V gene lost 6 bases and the J gene lost 3 bases, with 12 bases spanning the gap. This CDR3 region has 14 residues.

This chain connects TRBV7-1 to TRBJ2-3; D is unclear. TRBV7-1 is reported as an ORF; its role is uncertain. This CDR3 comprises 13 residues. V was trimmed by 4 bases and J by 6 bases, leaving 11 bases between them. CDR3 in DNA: TGTGCCAGCAGCTTATCTCAGGTGGATACGCAGTATTTT. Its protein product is CASSLSQVDTQYF.

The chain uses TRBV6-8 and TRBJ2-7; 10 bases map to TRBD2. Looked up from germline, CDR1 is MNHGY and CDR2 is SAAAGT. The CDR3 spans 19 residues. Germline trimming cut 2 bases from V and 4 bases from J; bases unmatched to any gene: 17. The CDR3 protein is CASSYRRTLAGDGIYEQYF. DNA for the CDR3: TGTGCCAGCAGTTACCGCCGCACCCTAGCGGGAGACGGGATATACGAGCAGTACTTC.

CDR3 in amino acids: CASSFRTGAYEQYF. In DNA form, the CDR3 reads TGTGCCAGCAGCTTTCGGACAGGGGCCTACGAGCAGTACTTC. The rearrangement links TRBV11-3 to TRBJ2-7, with 9 positions matching TRBD1. V dropped 3 bases and J dropped 2; count of bases not matched to a gene: 2. CDR3 length equals 14 residues. Germline V gene lookup returns CDR1 SGHNT and CDR2 YENEEA.

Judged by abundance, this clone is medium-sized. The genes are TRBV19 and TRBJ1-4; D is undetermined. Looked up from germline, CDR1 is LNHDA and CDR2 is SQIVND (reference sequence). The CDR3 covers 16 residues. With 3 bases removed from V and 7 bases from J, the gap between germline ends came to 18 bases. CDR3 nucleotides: TGTGCCAGTAGTATCGGTCTTCAGACGTCGGGTGAAAAACTGTTTTTT. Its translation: CASSIGLQTSGEKLFF.

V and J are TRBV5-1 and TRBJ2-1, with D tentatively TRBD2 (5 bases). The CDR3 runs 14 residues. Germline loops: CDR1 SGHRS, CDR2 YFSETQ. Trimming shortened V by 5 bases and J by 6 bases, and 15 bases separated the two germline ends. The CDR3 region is CASSMSLASNEQFF. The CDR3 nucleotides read TGCGCCAGCAGTATGTCGTTAGCGAGCAATGAGCAGTTCTTC.

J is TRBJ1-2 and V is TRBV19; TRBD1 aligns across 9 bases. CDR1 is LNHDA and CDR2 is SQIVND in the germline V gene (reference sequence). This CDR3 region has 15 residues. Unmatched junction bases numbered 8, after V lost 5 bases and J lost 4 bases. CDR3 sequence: CASSLGQGSIYGYTF. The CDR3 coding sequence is TGTGCCAGTAGTCTCGGACAGGGGAGTATCTATGGCTACACCTTC.

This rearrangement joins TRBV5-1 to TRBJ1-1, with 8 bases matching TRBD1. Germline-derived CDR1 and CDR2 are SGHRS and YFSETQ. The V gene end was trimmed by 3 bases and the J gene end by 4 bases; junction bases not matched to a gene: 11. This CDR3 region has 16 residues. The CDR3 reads CASSSGQGGLGTEAFF. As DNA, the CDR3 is TGCGCCAGCAGCTCCGGACAGGGTGGATTAGGCACTGAAGCTTTCTTT. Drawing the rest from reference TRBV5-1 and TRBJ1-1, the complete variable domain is KAGVTQTPRYLIKTRGQQVTLSCSPISGHRSVSWYQQTPGQGLQFLFEYFSETQRNKGNFPGRFSGRQFSNSRSEMNVSTLELGDSALYLCASSSGQGGLGTEAFFGQGTRLTVV.

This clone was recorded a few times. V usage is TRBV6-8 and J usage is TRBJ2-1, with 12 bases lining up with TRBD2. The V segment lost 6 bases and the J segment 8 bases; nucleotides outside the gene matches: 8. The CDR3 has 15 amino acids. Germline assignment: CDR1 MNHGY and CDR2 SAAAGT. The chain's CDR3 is CASSQTSGRWDEQFF. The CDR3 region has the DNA TGTGCCAGCAGCCAAACTAGCGGGAGGTGGGATGAGCAGTTCTTC.